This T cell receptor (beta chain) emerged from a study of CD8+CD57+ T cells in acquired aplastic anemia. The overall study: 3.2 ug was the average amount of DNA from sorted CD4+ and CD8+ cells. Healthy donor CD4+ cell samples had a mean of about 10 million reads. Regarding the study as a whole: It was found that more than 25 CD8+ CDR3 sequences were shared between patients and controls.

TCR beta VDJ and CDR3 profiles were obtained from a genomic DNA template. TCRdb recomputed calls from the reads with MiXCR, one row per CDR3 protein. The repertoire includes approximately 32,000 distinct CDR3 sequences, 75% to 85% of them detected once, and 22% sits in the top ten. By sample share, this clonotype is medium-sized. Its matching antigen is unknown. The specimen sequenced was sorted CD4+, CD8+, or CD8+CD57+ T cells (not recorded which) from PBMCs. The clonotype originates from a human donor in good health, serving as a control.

The CDR3 loop is CASSLSQGYPYEQYF. The CDR3 nucleotides read TGTGCCAGCAGTTTATCACAGGGATATCCTTACGAGCAGTACTTC. The J gene is TRBJ2-7, the V gene TRBV27; TRBD1 is a possible D gene (6 bases). The V end was cut by 0 bases, the J end by 4 bases, with 13 bases between. The CDR3 length is 15 residues. Germline loops: CDR1 MNHEY, CDR2 SMNVEV (reference sequence).